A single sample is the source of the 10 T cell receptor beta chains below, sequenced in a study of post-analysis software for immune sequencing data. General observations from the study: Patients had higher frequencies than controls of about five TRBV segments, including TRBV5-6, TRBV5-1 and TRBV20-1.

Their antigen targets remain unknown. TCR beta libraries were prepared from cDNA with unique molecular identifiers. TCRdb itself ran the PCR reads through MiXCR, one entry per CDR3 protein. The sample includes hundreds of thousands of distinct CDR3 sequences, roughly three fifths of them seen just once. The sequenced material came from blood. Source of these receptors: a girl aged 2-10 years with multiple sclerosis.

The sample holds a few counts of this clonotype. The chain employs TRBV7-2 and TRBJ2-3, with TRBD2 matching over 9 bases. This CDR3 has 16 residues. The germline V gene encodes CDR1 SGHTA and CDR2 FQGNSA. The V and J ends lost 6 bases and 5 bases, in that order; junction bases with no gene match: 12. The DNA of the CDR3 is TGTGCCAGCAGTTTTAGCGGGGGCGCCAACCAAGATACGCAGTATTTT. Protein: CASSFSGGANQDTQYF. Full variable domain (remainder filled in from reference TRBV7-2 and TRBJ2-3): GAGVSQSPSNKVTEKGKDVELRCDPISGHTALYWYRQSLGQGLEFLIYFQGNSAPDKSGLPSDRFSAERTGGSVSTLTIQRTQQEDSAVYLCASSFSGGANQDTQYFGPGTRLTVL.

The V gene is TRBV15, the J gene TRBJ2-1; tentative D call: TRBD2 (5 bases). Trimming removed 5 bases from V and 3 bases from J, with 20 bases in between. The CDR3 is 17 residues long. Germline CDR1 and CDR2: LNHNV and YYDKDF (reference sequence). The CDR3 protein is CATSSRGLAGGYNEQFF. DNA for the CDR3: TGTGCCACCAGCTCCAGAGGGTTGGCAGGAGGCTACAATGAGCAGTTCTTC.

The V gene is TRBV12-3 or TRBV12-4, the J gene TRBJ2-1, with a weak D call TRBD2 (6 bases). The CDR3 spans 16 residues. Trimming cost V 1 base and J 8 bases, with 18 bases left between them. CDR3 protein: CASSLDGSGPGDEQFF. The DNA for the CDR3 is TGTGCCAGCAGTTTAGATGGTAGCGGCCCCGGAGATGAGCAGTTCTTC.

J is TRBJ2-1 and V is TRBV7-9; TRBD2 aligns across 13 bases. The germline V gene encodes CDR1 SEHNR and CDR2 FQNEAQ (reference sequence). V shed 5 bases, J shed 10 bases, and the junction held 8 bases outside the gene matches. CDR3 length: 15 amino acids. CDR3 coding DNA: TGTGCCAGCAGCCTAACTAGCGGGGGGGCTTCGGAGCAGTTCTTC. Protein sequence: CASSLTSGGASEQFF.

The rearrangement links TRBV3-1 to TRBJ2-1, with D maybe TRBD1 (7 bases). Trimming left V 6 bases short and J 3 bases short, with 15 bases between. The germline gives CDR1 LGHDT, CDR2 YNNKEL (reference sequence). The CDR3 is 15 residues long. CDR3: CASSRTGDFYNEQFF. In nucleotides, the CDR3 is TGTGCCAGCAGTAGAACAGGGGACTTCTACAATGAGCAGTTCTTC.

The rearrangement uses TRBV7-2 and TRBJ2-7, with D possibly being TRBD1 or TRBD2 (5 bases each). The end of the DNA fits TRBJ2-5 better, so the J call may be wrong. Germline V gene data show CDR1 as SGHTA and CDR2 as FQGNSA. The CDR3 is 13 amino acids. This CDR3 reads CASSPRGAETQYF. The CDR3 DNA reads TGTGCCAGCAGCCCCCGAGGGGCAGAGACCCAGTACTTC.

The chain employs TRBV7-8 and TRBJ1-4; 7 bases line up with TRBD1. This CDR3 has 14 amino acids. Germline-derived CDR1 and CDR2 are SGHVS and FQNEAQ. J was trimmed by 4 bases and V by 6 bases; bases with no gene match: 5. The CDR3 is CASRPTGINEKLFF. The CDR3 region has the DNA TGTGCCAGCAGACCGACAGGGATTAATGAAAAACTGTTTTTT.

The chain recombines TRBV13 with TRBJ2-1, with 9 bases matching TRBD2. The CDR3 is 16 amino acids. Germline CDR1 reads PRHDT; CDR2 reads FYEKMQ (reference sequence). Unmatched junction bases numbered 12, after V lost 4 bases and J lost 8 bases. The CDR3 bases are TGTGCCAGCAGCTACATCAAGCGGGGGGATCGACATGAGCAGTTCTTC. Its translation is CASSYIKRGDRHEQFF.

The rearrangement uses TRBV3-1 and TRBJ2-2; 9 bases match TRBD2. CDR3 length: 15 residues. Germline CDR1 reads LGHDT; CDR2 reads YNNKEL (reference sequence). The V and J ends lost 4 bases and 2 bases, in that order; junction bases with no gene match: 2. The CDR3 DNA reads TGTGCCAGCAGCCGTAGCGGGGGAAACACCGGGGAGCTGTTTTTT. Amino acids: CASSRSGGNTGELFF.

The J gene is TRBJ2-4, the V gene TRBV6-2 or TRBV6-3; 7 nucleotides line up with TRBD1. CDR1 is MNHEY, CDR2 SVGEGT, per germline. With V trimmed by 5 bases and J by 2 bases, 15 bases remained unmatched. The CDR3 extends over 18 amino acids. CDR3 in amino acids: CASSNLNSDRSSKNIQYF. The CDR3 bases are TGTGCCAGCAGTAACCTTAACTCGGACAGGTCGTCCAAAAACATTCAGTACTTC.